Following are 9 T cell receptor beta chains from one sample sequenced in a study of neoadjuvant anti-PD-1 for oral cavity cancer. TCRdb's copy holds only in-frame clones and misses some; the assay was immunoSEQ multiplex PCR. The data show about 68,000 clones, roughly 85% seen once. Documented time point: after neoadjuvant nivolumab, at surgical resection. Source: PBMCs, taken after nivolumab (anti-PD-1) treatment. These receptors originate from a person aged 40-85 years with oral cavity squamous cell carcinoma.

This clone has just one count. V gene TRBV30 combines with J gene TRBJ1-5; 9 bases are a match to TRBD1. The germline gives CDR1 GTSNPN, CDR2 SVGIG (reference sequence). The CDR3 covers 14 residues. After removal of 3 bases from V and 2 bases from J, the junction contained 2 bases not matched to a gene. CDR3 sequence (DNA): TGTGCCTGGAGCCGACAGGGGGGCAATCAGCCCCAGCATTTT. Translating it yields CAWSRQGGNQPQHF.

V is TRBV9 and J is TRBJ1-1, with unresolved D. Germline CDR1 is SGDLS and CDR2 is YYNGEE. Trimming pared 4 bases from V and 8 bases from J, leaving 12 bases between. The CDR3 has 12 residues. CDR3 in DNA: TGTGCCAGCAGCCTCTTGGGAGGCGAAGCTTTCTTT. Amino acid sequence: CASSLLGGEAFF.

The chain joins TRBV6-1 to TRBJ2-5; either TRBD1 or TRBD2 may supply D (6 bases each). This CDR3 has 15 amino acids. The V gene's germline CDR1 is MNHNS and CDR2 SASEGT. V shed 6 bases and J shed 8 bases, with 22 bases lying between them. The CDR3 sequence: CASSPIGPQGGTQYF. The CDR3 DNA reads TGTGCCAGCAGCCCAATAGGGCCACAGGGAGGAACCCAGTACTTC.

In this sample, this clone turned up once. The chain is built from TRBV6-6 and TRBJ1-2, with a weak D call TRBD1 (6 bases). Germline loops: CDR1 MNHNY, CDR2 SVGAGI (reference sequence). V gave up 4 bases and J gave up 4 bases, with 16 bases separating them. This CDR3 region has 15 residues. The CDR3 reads CASSSPTGMAYGYTF. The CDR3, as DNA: TGTGCCAGCAGTTCCCCCACAGGGATGGCCTATGGCTACACCTTC.

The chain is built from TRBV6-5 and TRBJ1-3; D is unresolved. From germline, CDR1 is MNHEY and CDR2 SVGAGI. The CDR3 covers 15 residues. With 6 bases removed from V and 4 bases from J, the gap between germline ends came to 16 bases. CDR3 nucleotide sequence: TGTGCCAGCAGCCTATCCCGAGTGATAGGAAACACCATATATTTT. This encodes CASSLSRVIGNTIYF.

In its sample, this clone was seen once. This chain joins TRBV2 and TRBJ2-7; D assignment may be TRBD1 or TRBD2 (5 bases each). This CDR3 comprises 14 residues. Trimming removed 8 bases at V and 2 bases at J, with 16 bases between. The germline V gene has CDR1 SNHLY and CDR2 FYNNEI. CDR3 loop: CASRVRVGAYEQYF. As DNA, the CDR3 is TGTGCCAGCCGCGTCCGCGTGGGGGCCTACGAGCAGTACTTC.

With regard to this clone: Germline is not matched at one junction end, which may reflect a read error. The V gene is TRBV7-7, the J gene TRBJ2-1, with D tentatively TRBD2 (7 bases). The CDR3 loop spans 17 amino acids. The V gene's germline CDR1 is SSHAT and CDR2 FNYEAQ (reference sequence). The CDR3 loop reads CASSFPQGREPGSEQFF. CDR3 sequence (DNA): TGTGCTAGCAGCTTCCCCCAGGGGAGGGAACCCGGTAGTGAGCAGTTCTTC.

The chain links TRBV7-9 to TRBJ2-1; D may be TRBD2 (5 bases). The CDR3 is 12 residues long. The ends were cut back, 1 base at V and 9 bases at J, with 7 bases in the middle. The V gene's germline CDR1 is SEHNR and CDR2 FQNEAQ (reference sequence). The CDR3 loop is CASSLVSAEQFF. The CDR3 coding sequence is TGTGCCAGCAGCTTAGTTAGCGCTGAGCAGTTCTTC.

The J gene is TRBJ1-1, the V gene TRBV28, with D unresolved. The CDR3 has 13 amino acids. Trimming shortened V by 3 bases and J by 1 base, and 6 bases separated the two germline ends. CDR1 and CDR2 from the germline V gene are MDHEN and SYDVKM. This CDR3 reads CASSFGQNTEAFF. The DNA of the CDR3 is TGTGCCAGCAGTTTCGGGCAGAACACTGAAGCTTTCTTT. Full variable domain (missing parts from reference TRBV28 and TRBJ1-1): DVKVTQSSRYLVKRTGEKVFLECVQDMDHENMFWYRQDPGLGLRLIYFSYDVKMKEKGDIPEGYSVSREKKERFSLILESASTNQTSMYLCASSFGQNTEAFFGQGTRLTVV.